One T cell receptor beta chain is described in this entry. The antigen it binds to is not known. This record comes from a study of CXCR3-negative and CXCR3-positive naive CD8 T cells (dated 2019 in TCRdb). Background for the entire study: Roughly 130 million TRB reads were obtained in total, roughly 1.5 +/- 0.3 million reads per library. Naive subsets from about five donors and memory cells from 3 donors were included in the TRBV-TRBJ cluster analysis. Data from around ten donors, pooled across two independent experiments, went into the diversity and physicochemical repertoire analyses.

Overall results and qualifications from the work: Naive CXCR3-negative and CXCR3-positive cells from the same donor showed similar TRBV-TRBJ usage, whereas memory cells showed distinct patterns. Because CXCR3 expression was partially decreased after cryopreservation, freshly isolated PBMCs were used for most assays. Because surface CD5, which is linked to self-reactivity in mice, was comparable between the naive subsets, TCR interaction strength was also inferred from TRB CDR3 physicochemical properties. TRB CDR3s from CXCR3-positive naive cells showed higher hydrophobicity (lower Kidera factor 4), lower energy, and higher strength and volume indices than CXCR3-negative naive cells. Comparably high repertoire diversity was found in both naive subsets, whereas much lower repertoire diversity was found in memory CD8+ T cells.

Sequenced using a NextSeq 550. The Human TCR Profiling Kit (MiLaboratory) was used to prepare UMI-labeled 5' RACE TRB cDNA libraries. cDNA synthesis used the entire amount of extracted RNA, and PCR amplification then used the entire amount of cDNA produced. Libraries were prepared in parallel with an identical number of PCR cycles. The authors processed their data as follows. With a minimum of two reads required per UMI, MIGEC and MiXCR pulled out about 50,000 +/- 10,000 unique UMI-labeled TRB cDNA molecules from each library. On average, roughly 40,000 +/- 10,000 functional in-frame TRB CDR3 nucleotide clonotypes lacking stop codons were found per library. After downsampling to 5000 UMI-labeled TRB molecules per sample, diversity metrics, including normalized Shannon-Wiener and Chao1, were computed in VDJtools. VDJtools was used to calculate clonotype-size-weighted physicochemical properties of the central five CDR3 residues, namely interaction energy, strength, volume and Kidera factor 4. Reads reprocessed by TCRdb are summarized as one entry per CDR3 protein sequence, and DNA is absent. The V and J calls were determined by TCRdb, not by the authors. For this sample, the table gives 100,000 to 150,000 distinct CDR3 sequences. Approximately 0.5% of the sample lies in the top ten.

For every CD8+ T cell subset, over 250,000 cells were flow-sorted straight into RLT lysis buffer, and each subset was sorted in triplicate. To keep memory contaminants out, a stringent definition of naive CD8+ T cells was applied: CD45RO-CCR7+CD27+CD95-. Peripheral blood mononuclear cells were isolated from buffy coats by standard density gradient centrifugation. A FACSAria III was used to flow-sort naive CD8+ T cells into CXCR3-negative and CXCR3-positive populations. Total RNA was extracted from sorted cells with an RNeasy Mini Kit. Based on the germline V gene, the CDR1 and CDR2 sequences are ENHRY and SYGVKD. Reading from cysteine to phenylalanine, the CDR3 counts 14 amino acids. No DNA was logged.

The sequenced sample consisted of naive CXCR3- CD8+ T cells from blood. Read against the paper, the sample's cell subset or site label means: CD45RO-CCR7+CD27+CD95- naive CD8+ T cells lacking CXCR3 (TNR3-). The chain joins TRBV10-3 to TRBJ2-7; TCRdb outputs TRBD2, but without DNA this stays unchecked. This clonotype originated in a human donor in good health. Some clones in this sample may be carry-over from other donors' samples. The CDR3 amino acid sequence is: CAISDLAGRDEHYF.